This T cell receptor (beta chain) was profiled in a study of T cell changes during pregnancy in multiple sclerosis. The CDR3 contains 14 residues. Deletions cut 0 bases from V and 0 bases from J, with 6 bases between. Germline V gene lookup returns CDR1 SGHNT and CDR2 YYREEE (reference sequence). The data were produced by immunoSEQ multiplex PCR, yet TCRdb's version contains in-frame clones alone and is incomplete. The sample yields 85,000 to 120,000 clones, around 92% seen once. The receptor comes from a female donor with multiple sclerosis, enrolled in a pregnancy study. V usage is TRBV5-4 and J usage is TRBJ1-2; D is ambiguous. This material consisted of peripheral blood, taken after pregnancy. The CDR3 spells CASSLAIANYGYTF. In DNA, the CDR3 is TGTGCCAGCAGCTTGGCGATAGCTAACTATGGCTACACCTTC.